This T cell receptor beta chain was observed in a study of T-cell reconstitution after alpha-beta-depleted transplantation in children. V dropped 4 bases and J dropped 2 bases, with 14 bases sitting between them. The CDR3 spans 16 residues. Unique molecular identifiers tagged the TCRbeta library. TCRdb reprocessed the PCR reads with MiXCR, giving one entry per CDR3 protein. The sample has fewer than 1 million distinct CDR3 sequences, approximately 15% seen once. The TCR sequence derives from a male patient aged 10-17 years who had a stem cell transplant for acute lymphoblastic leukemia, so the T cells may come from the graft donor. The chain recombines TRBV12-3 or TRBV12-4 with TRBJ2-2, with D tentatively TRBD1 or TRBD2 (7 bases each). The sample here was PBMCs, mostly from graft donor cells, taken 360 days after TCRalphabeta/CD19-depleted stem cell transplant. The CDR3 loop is CASSSRGGTNTGELFF. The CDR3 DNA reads TGTGCCAGCAGTTCCAGGGGGGGAACTAACACCGGGGAGCTGTTTTTT.